This is a list of T cell receptor beta chains from one sample in a study of T-cell reconstitution after alpha-beta-depleted transplantation in children. TCRdb processed the PCR reads anew with MiXCR; each CDR3 protein has one entry. Among some 830,000 distinct CDR3 sequences, roughly 15% were seen once, and the ten largest hold approximately 5%. Specimen: PBMCs, mostly from graft donor cells, collected 360 days after TCRalphabeta/CD19-depleted stem cell transplant. These receptors originate from a male patient aged 10 to 17 who had a stem cell transplant for acute lymphoblastic leukemia, so the T cells may come from the graft donor. The CDR3 runs from the conserved cysteine through the conserved F or W. Fields, in order: J gene, clone size, D gene, V gene, CDR3 DNA, CDR3 protein. The D gene is left open where the match is weak. Size is stated for part of the rows, as once, few or many counts, or as a class when the clone is expanded.

>TRBJ2-7|many|-|TRBV29-1
TGCAGCGTTCTTGGGACGAGTGGGGTCTACGAGCAGTACTTC
CSVLGTSGVYEQYF
>TRBJ2-7|few|-|TRBV18
TGTGCCAGCTCACGGGACCTCGGGGCCTACGAGCAGTACTTC
CASSRDLGAYEQYF
>TRBJ2-2|-|-|TRBV9
TGTGCCAGCAGCGTAGAGGGCTCCGGAACCGGGGAGCTGTTTTTT
CASSVEGSGTGELFF
>TRBJ1-2|-|-|TRBV14
TGTGCCAGCTCCTGGGAGAACTATGGCTACACCTTC
CASSWENYGYTF
>TRBJ1-5|-|-|TRBV20-1
TGCAGTGCTAGAGTGGATAGCAATCAGCCCCAGCATTTT
CSARVDSNQPQHF
>TRBJ2-3|many|TRBD1|TRBV6-1
TGTGCCAGCAGTCCTTTATCCAGGGGGTATAGCACAGATACGCAGTATTTT
CASSPLSRGYSTDTQYF
>TRBJ2-1|-|TRBD2|TRBV20-1
TGCAGTGCTAGGGGTAGCGGGATGGGCGAGGACAATGAGCAGTTCTTC
CSARGSGMGEDNEQFF
>TRBJ2-1|-|TRBD2|TRBV20-1
TGCAGTGCTAGAGAGGGAAAAGCGGGAGGGTTGGATGAGCAGTTCTTC
CSAREGKAGGLDEQFF
>TRBJ2-7|many|TRBD2|TRBV4-2
TGTGCCAGCAGCCCGCTAGGACTAGCGACCTACGAGCAGTACTTC
CASSPLGLATYEQYF
>TRBJ2-7|-|TRBD2|TRBV7-2
TGTGCCAGCAGCTTAGTGGGAGGGCTGAGCTCCTACGAGCAGTACTTC
CASSLVGGLSSYEQYF
>TRBJ2-3|once|-|TRBV7-9
TGTGCCAGCAGCTCCTTGCGGTCAGATACGCAGTATTTT
CASSSLRSDTQYF
>TRBJ2-5|-|TRBD2|TRBV12-3/TRBV12-4
TGTGCCAGCAGCCTAGTAGCTAGCGGGGGGGTAGAGACCCAGTACTTC
CASSLVASGGVETQYF
>TRBJ2-3|-|-|TRBV12-3/TRBV12-4
TGTGCCAGCAAATTTAGCCTGGATACGCAGTATTTT
CASKFSLDTQYF
>TRBJ1-1|-|-|TRBV18
TGTGCCAGCTCACCACCCGGAAGGGGCACTGAAGCTTTCTTT
CASSPPGRGTEAFF
>TRBJ1-5|few|-|TRBV18
TGTGCCAGCTCACCGGTCGCTAATCAGCCCCAGCATTTT
CASSPVANQPQHF
>TRBJ2-5|few|TRBD1|TRBV7-9
TGTGCCAGCAGTCCGGACAGGGTGGCAGAGACCCAGTACTTC
CASSPDRVAETQYF
>TRBJ1-3|-|-|TRBV18
TGTGCCAGCTCACCCCCAGGAGGACACTACTCTGGAAACACCATATATTTT
CASSPPGGHYSGNTIYF
>TRBJ1-5|many|-|TRBV28
TGTGCCAGCAGTGACAGTCCAACCTTCGATCAGCCCCAGCATTTT
CASSDSPTFDQPQHF
>TRBJ2-1|-|TRBD1|TRBV7-3
TGTGCCAGCAGCTTTTCCGGGACAGGGTCGGATGAGCAGTTCTTC
CASSFSGTGSDEQFF
>TRBJ2-1|many|TRBD2|TRBV4-1
TGCGCCAGCAGCCATGGGACTAGCCGGTACAATGAGCAGTTCTTC
CASSHGTSRYNEQFF
>TRBJ2-3|many|TRBD2|TRBV5-1
TGCGCCAGCAGCCCCCTTCTAGCGGACACAGATACGCAGTATTTT
CASSPLLADTDTQYF
>TRBJ1-1|-|-|TRBV7-9
TGTGCCAGCAGCTTTGGGAGGGGCGGGATCCCTGAAGCTTTCTTT
CASSFGRGGIPEAFF
>TRBJ2-7|few|TRBD2|TRBV24-1
TGTGCCACCAGAATTGGGGGACTAGCGGGACTACCCTACGAGCAGTACTTC
CATRIGGLAGLPYEQYF
>TRBJ2-2|-|TRBD1|TRBV29-1
TGCAGCGTTTGGGGACAGGGTGTCACCGGGGAGCTGTTTTTT
CSVWGQGVTGELFF
>TRBJ2-7|-|-|TRBV20-1
TGCAGTGCTAGAGAGGGTGGTAGCAGGAACGAGCAGTACTTC
CSAREGGSRNEQYF
>TRBJ1-1|-|-|TRBV6-5
TGTGCCAGCAGGGCAGGTTGGACTGAAGCTTTCTTT
CASRAGWTEAFF
>TRBJ2-7|many|TRBD1|TRBV5-6
TGTGCCAGCAGCGCGGGACAGGCCTACGAGCAGTACTTC
CASSAGQAYEQYF
>TRBJ1-3|-|-|TRBV15
TGTGCCACCAGCAGACAGGGGCGTCCTGGAAACACCATATATTTT
CATSRQGRPGNTIYF
>TRBJ2-7|-|-|TRBV7-2
TGTGCCAGCAGCTTAGTTATCCACGAGCAGTACTTC
CASSLVIHEQYF
>TRBJ2-2|many|-|TRBV7-3
TGTGCCAGCAGCCCCCGGGCCTTTTCTAAGGGCACCGGGGAGCTGTTTTTT
CASSPRAFSKGTGELFF
>TRBJ1-4|few|-|TRBV6-1
TGTGCCAGCAGAACACACGCCCTGGGATTCGTGGAAAAACTGTTTTTT
CASRTHALGFVEKLFF
>TRBJ2-5|many|-|TRBV5-1
TGCGCCAGCACCTCCCAAGGGTCGGTAGAGACCCAGTACTTC
CASTSQGSVETQYF
>TRBJ1-5|few|-|TRBV5-1
TGCGCCAGCAGCTTGGGCGGAGATTACAATCAGCCCCAGCATTTT
CASSLGGDYNQPQHF
>TRBJ2-2|-|-|TRBV4-1
TGCGCCAGCAGCCAACTCCGGAGCTCCGGGGAGCTGTTTTTT
CASSQLRSSGELFF
>TRBJ2-7|-|TRBD2|TRBV7-9
TGTGCCAGCAGCCAACCTAGCGGGAGAACCTACGAGCAGTACTTC
CASSQPSGRTYEQYF
>TRBJ2-4|-|TRBD1|TRBV11-3
TGTGCCAGCAGCCAAGACAGGGGGTACGACAAAAACATTCAGTACTTC
CASSQDRGYDKNIQYF
>TRBJ1-5|few|TRBD1|TRBV5-1
TGCGCCAGCAGCTTGACAGGGGCTCAGCCCCAGCATTTT
CASSLTGAQPQHF
>TRBJ2-7|-|TRBD2|TRBV12-3/TRBV12-4
TGTGCCAGCAGGGCTTCTAGCGGGAGCGCCTACGAGCAGTACTTC
CASRASSGSAYEQYF
>TRBJ2-5|few|-|TRBV11-2
TGTGCCAGCAGCTTAGATCGGTTTGTAAGAGGGGAGACCCAGTACTTC
CASSLDRFVRGETQYF
>TRBJ2-7|-|-|TRBV29-1
TGCAGCGTGGAACGACAGGACAACTCCTACGAGCAGTACTTC
CSVERQDNSYEQYF
>TRBJ1-2|few|TRBD1|TRBV6-2/TRBV6-3
TGTGCCAGCAGTTACTCGATCGAACTTTCCGGGACAGGGGTCTCCAACTATGGCTACACCTTC
CASSYSIELSGTGVSNYGYTF
>TRBJ2-3|many|-|TRBV5-1
TGCGCCAGCAGCTCGGACGTCGATACGCAGTATTTT
CASSSDVDTQYF
>TRBJ2-1|-|TRBD2|TRBV11-2
TGTGCCAGCAGCTTGGGGACTAGCGGGAGGGCCCTTGAGCAGTTCTTC
CASSLGTSGRALEQFF
>TRBJ2-5|many|-|TRBV11-2
TGTGCCAGCAGCCCTAGGGGGGGGCGCAGGGGAGTAGAGACCCAGTACTTC
CASSPRGGRRGVETQYF
>TRBJ2-2|-|-|TRBV18
TGTGCCAGCTCTCGGCAGTGGTCACGGGACCACTCGAACACCGGGGAGCTGTTTTTT
CASSRQWSRDHSNTGELFF
>TRBJ2-1|-|TRBD1|TRBV20-1
TGCAGTGCCCGCCGGACAGGAAGCTCCTACAATGAGCAGTTCTTC
CSARRTGSSYNEQFF
>TRBJ2-7|-|TRBD2|TRBV25-1
TGTGCCAGCCGACCTAGCGGGAGGAGAGGCTACGAGCAGTACTTC
CASRPSGRRGYEQYF
>TRBJ2-3|-|-|TRBV4-2
TGTGCCAGCAGCCAAGAAGTCGGAGATACGCAGTATTTT
CASSQEVGDTQYF
>TRBJ2-5|-|TRBD1|TRBV2
TGTGCCAGCGCCCCGGACAGGGGTGTAGAGACCCAGTACTTC
CASAPDRGVETQYF
>TRBJ2-3|few|-|TRBV18
TGTGCCAGCTCACCACGAAGGAGGGACACAGATACGCAGTATTTT
CASSPRRRDTDTQYF
>TRBJ2-6|-|-|TRBV7-8
TGTGCCAGCAGCTTAACTCTGACCTCTGGGGCCAACGTCCTGACTTTC
CASSLTLTSGANVLTF
>TRBJ1-4|-|-|TRBV7-8
TGTGCCAGCAGACTACACCCGTTCAGGGGTGCTCAGGAAAAACTGTTTTTT
CASRLHPFRGAQEKLFF
>TRBJ2-2|-|-|TRBV4-1
TGCGCCAGCAGCCAAGATGCGGCCACCGGGGAGCTGTTTTTT
CASSQDAATGELFF
>TRBJ1-1|many|-|TRBV7-9
TGTGCCAGCAGGCGGAATGAAGCTTTCTTT
CASRRNEAFF
>TRBJ2-1|many|-|TRBV7-8
TGTGCCAGCAGCTTAACAGGGATGGATGAGCAGTTCTTC
CASSLTGMDEQFF